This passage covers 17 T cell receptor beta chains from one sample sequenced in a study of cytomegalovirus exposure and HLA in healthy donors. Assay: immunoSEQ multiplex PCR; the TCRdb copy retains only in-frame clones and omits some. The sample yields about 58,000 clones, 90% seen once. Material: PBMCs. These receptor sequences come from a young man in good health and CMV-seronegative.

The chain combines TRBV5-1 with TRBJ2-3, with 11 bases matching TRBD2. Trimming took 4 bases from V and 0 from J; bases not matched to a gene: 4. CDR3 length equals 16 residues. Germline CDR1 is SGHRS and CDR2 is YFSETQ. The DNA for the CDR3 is TGCGCCAGCAGCCCGGGACTAGCGGAGAGCACAGATACGCAGTATTTT. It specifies CASSPGLAESTDTQYF.

CDR3 nucleotides: TGTGCCAGCTCACCACCAACGGGGTCTTTCACAGATACGCAGTATTTT. It codes for CASSPPTGSFTDTQYF. This chain connects TRBV18 to TRBJ2-3, with D possibly being TRBD2 (5 bases). Germline values: CDR1 KGHSH, CDR2 LQKENI. V was clipped by 0 bases and J by 2 bases, with 12 bases between them. The CDR3 extends over 16 amino acids.

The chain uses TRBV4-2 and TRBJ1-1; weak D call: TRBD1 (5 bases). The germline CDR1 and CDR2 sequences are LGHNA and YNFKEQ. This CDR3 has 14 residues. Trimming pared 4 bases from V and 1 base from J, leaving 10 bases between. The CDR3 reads CASSRDRKNTEAFF. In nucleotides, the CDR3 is TGTGCCAGCAGCCGAGACAGAAAGAACACTGAAGCTTTCTTT.

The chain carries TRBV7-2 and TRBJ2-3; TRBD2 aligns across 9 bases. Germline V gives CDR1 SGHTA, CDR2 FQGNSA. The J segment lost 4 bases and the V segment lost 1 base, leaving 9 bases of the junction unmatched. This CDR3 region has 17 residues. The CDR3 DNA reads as TGTGCCAGCAGCTTAGTGGCTTTCGCGGGAGGGGCAGATACGCAGTATTTT. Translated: CASSLVAFAGGADTQYF.

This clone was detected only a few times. The CDR3 sequence is CASRTPTSGRTDTQYF. The CDR3 coding sequence is TGTGCCAGCAGGACCCCGACTAGCGGGAGGACAGATACGCAGTATTTT. This rearrangement joins TRBV6-6 to TRBJ2-3; 13 bases agree with TRBD2. The CDR3 extends over 16 amino acids. Germline loops: CDR1 MNHNY, CDR2 SVGAGI (reference sequence). The J segment lost 3 bases and the V segment lost 6 bases, leaving 6 bases of the junction unmatched.

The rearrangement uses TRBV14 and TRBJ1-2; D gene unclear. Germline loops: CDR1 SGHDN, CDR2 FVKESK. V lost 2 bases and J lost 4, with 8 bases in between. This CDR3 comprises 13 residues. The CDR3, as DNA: TGTGCCAGCAGCCAATTTACCGGCTATGGCTACACCTTC. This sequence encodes CASSQFTGYGYTF.

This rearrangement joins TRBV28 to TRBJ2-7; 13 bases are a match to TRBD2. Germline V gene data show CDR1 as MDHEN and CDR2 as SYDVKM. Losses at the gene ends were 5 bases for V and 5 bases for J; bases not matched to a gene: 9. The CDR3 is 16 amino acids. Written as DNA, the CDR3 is TGTGCCAGCAGTGGACTAGCGGGAGTAAGATTTGACGAGCAGTACTTC. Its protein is CASSGLAGVRFDEQYF.

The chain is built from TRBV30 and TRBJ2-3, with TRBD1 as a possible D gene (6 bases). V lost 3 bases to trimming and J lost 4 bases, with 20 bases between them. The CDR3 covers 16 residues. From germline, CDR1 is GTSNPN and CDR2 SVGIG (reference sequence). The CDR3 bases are TGTGCCTGGAGACCAACAGGGTCGAGATCCCCAGATACGCAGTATTTT. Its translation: CAWRPTGSRSPDTQYF.

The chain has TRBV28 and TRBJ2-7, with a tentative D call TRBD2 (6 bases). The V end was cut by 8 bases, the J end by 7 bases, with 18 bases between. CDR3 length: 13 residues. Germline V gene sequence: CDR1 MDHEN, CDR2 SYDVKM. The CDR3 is CASGDFPQGEQYF. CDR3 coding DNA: TGTGCCAGCGGGGACTTTCCTCAAGGAGAGCAGTACTTC.

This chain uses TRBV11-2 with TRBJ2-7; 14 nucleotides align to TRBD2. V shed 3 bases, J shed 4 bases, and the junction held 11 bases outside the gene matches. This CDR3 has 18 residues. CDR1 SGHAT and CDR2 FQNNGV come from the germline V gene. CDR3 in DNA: TGTGCCAGCAGCTTCACCGGGGGACTAGCGGGAGTTTGGTACGAGCAGTACTTC. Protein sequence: CASSFTGGLAGVWYEQYF.

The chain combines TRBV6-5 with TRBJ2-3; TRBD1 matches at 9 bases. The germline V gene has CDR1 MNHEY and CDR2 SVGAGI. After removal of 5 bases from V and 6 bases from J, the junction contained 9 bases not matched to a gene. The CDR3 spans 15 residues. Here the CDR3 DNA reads TGTGCCAGCAGTCCGGGACAGGGAGGTAGGGATACGCAGTATTTT. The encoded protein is CASSPGQGGRDTQYF.

The CDR3 DNA reads TGTGCCAGCTCACAGTGGAGTAGAGAGACCCAGTACTTC. Its protein is CASSQWSRETQYF. The V call is TRBV18, the J call TRBJ2-5; no definite D call. The germline CDR1 and CDR2 sequences are KGHSH and LQKENI. CDR3 size: 13 residues. Trimming took off 4 bases at V and 4 bases at J, with 10 bases between the two ends.

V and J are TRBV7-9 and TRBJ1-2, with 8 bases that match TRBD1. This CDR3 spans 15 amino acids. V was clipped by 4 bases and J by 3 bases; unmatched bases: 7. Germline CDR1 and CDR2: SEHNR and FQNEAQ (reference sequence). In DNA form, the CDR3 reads TGTGCCAGCAGCTCCACGGAGACAGGGGACTATGGCTACACCTTC. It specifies CASSSTETGDYGYTF. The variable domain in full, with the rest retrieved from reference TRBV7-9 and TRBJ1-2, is DTGVSQNPRHKITKRGQNVTFRCDPISEHNRLYWYRQTLGQGPEFLTYFQNEAQLEKSRLLSDRFSAERPKGSFSTLEIQRTEQGDSAMYLCASSSTETGDYGYTFGSGTRLTVV.

The CDR3 is CAWIPRGARNEQYF. The CDR3 DNA follows: TGTGCCTGGATCCCTCGGGGGGCGCGCAACGAGCAGTACTTC. This chain connects TRBV30 to TRBJ2-7, with TRBD2 as a possible D gene (7 bases). Trimming removed 4 bases at V and 5 bases at J, with 18 bases between. The CDR3 consists of 14 residues. The germline V gene has CDR1 GTSNPN and CDR2 SVGIG (reference sequence).

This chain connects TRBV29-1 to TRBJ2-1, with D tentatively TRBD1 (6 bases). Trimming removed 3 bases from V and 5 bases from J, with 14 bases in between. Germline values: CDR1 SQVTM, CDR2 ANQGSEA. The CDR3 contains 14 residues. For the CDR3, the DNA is TGCAGCGTTGATTGGGGGACACCAAACAATGAGCAGTTCTTC. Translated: CSVDWGTPNNEQFF.

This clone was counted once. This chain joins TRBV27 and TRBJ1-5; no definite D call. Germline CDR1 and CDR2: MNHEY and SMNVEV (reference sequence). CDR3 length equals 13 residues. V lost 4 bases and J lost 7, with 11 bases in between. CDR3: CASSSSREQPQHF. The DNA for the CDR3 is TGTGCCAGCAGTTCGTCGCGGGAGCAGCCCCAGCATTTT.

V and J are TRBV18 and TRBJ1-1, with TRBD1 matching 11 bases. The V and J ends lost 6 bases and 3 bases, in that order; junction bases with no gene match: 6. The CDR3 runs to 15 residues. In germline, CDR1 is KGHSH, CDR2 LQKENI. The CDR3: CASSRTGGDDTEAFF. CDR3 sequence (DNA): TGTGCCAGCTCCCGGACAGGGGGCGATGACACTGAAGCTTTCTTT.